This TCR beta chain comes out of a study of T-cell reconstitution after alpha-beta-depleted transplantation in children (dated by TCRdb to the mid-2010s). About the study as a whole: Using TCR repertoire profiling, the study quantitatively followed how T-cell immune reconstitution unfolded in children after TCRalphabeta/CD19-depleted allogeneic hematopoietic cell transplantation. What the study reported, not specific to this receptor: Over the following months the frequencies of hyperexpanded clones went down, and after one year T-cell counts and TCRbeta diversity were mostly credited to newly produced T cells. In some patients, the high TCRbeta diversity seen at day 60 was put down to recipient T cells and intrathymic progenitors that had survived conditioning. About two months after transplant, the apparently early recovery of alphabetaT-cell counts reportedly depended on just several hundred clones that had expanded rapidly and came from non-depleted graft cells.

Notes on this clonotype: No antigen is known for it. Base qualities are missing; no much larger clone stands one base away.

The library came from PCR. Instrument used: Illumina HiSeq 2500. TCR libraries were prepared with molecular barcoding, using unique molecular identifiers to normalize TCRbeta repertoire quantification. TCRdb reprocessed the public reads (quality trimming at Q25 with fastp, clone calling with MiXCR) and kept in-frame beta chains. Every CDR3 protein is listed once, alongside the most common genes and DNA of its rows. This sample gives some 830,000 distinct CDR3 sequences in total; roughly 15% of them show up just once. Clones ranked in the top ten supply about 5% of the sample. From the cysteine through the phenylalanine, the CDR3 covers 15 amino acids. Only the CDR3 part of the read is kept: 45 bases, read in frame from the first base. The germline V gene yields SGHRS for CDR1 and YFSETQ for CDR2. V lost 4 bases and J lost 4 bases, and the count of bases not matched to a germline gene is 6. The sample's treatment or condition label, in plain terms: allogeneic hematopoietic cell transplantation with graft depleted of TCRalphabeta T cells and CD19 B cells. Transplant recipients were children who received TCRalphabeta/CD19-depleted allogeneic hematopoietic cell grafts.

This receptor chain uses TRBV5-1 and TRBJ2-1, with TRBD2 matching 9 junction bases. This specimen consisted of PBMCs, mostly from graft donor cells, obtained 360 days after TCRalphabeta/CD19-depleted stem cell transplant. The receptor was derived from a male patient younger than 18 who had a stem cell transplant for acute lymphoblastic leukemia, so the T cells may come from the graft donor. In nucleotide form, the sequence is TGCGCCAGCAGCCGACTAGCGGCCGAATACAATGAGCAGTTCTTC. It translates to CASSRLAAEYNEQFF.